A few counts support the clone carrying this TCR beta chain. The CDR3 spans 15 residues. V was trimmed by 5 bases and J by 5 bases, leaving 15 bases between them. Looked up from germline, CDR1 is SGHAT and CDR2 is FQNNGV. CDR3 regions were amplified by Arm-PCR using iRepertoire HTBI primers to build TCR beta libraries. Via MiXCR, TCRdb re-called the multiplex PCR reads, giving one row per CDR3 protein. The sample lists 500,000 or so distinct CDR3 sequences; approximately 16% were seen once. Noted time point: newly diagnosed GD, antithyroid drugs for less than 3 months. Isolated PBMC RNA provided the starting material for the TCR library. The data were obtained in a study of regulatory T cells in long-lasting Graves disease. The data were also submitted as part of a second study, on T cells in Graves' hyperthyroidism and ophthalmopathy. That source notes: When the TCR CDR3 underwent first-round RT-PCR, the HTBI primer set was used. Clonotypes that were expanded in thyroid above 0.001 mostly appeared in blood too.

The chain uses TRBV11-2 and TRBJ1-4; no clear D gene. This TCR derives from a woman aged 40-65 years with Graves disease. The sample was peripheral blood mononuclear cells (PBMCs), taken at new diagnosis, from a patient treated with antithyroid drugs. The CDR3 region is CASSPTPGPNEKLFF. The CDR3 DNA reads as TGTGCCAGCAGCCCGACGCCAGGTCCGAATGAAAAACTGTTTTTT.